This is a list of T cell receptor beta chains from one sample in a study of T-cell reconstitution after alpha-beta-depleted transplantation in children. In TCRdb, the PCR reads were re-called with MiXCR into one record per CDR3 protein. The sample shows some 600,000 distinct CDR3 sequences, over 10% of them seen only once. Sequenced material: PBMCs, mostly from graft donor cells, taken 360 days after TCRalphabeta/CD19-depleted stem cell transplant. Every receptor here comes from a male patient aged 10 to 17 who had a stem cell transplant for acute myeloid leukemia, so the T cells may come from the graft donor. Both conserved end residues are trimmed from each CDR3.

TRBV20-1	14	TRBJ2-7	SATASVIAKYYEQY
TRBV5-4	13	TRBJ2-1	ASSQGGDAYNEQF
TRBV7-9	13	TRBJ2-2	ASSLGTAYTGELF
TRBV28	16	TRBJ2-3	ASSSGTSGFTSTDTQY
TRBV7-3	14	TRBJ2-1	ASSPPGISGSSEQF
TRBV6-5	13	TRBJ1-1	ASSYSGRLGAEAF
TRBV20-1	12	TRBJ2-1	SAHSTLSYNEQF
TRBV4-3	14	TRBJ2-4	ASSPSTGWVKNIQY
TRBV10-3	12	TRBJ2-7	AISEGTYSYEQY
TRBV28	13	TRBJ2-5	ASSFAGGVQETQY
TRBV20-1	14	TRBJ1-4	SARDGLWGGEEKLF
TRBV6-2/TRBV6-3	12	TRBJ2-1	ASKALAVDNEQF
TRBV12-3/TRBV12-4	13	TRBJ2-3	ASSWASRAGDTQY
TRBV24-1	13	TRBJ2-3	ATSLPGISTDTQY
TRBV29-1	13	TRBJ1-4	SALVGGGGSEKLF
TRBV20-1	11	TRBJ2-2	SAIPIAAGELF
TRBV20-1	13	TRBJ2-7	SARGGSGGRYEQY
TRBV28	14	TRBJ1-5	ASIRRTGYSNQPQH
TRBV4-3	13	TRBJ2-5	ASSQVRAAQETQY
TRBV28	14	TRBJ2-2	ASSLDGRSNTGELF
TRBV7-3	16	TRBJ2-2	ASSLTGGTSGAPRELF
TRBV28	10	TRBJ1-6	PRGGVNSPLH
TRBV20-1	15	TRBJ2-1	SARDVTGTSGYNEQF
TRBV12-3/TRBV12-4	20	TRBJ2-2	ASSLVLLTPLAGITNTGELF
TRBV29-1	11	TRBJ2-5	SVDTRRQETQY
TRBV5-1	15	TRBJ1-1	ASSPPRGAALNTEAF
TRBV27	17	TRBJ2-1	ASSSGLAGGPRSYNEQF
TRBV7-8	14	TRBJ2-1	ASSLRGSSPYNEQF
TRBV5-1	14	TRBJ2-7	ASKPPPGGVGDEQY
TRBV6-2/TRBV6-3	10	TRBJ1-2	ASTTGSYGYT
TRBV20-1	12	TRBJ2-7	SARGYVTSVEQY
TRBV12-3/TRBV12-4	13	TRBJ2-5	ASSLARLAEETQY
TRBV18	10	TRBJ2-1	AVGLGYNEQF
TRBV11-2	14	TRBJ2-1	ASSLESGVSYNEQF
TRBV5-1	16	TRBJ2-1	ASSLESRGRPPGNEQF
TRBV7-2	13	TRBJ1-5	ASSLGIGSNQPQH
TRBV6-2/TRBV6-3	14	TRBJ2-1	ASSFPQRPGNNEQF
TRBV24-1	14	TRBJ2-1	ATSAPWVTGGNEQF
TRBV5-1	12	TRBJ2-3	ASSLGSFTDTQY
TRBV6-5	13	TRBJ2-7	ASSYLPRALYEQY
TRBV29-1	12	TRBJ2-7	SVEDAGGSYEQY
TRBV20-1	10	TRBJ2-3	SARADPDTQY